The T cell receptor (beta chain) described here comes from a study of T cells in tumors after PD-1 blockade. Study details: Patients received pembrolizumab 200 mg every 3 weeks or cemiplimab 350 mg every 2 weeks.

This table comes from immunoSEQ multiplex PCR, and its TCRdb copy is limited to in-frame clones, with some not included. The sample has some 48,000 clones, roughly three quarters seen once; the top ten hold approximately 15%. J was trimmed by 2 bases and V by 4 bases; bases with no gene match: 2. This CDR3 spans 14 amino acids. Germline lookup yields CDR1 LNHDA and CDR2 SQIVND (reference sequence). The TCR was taken from a human donor with basal cell carcinoma. The sequencing used PBMCs, collected before anti-PD-1 treatment. The V gene is TRBV19, the J gene TRBJ1-1, with TRBD1 identical over 9 bases. CDR3 DNA: TGTGCCAGTAGTAAGGGACAGGGAAACACTGAAGCTTTCTTT. Translation gives CASSKGQGNTEAFF.